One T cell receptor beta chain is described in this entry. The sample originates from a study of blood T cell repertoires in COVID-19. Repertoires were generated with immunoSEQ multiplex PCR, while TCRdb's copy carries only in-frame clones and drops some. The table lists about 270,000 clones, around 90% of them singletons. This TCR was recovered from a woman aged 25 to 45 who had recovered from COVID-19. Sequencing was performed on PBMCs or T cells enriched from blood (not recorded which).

The CDR3 DNA is TGTGCCAGCAGCTTTATCCTGGCGGGCCGCGGGGAGACCCAGTACTTC. Translation: CASSFILAGRGETQYF. The chain couples TRBV5-4 to TRBJ2-5, with a weak D call TRBD2 (5 bases). Trimming removed 2 bases at V and 5 bases at J, with 19 bases between. The CDR3 consists of 16 residues. Germline CDR1 and CDR2: SGHNT and YYREEE (reference sequence).